This T cell receptor (beta chain) was sequenced for a study of vaccination and CD4 T cells after COVID-19. In the study overall: Convalescent cases comprised 9 or 10 mild and one severe, all SARS-CoV-2 positive by nasal swab PCR. Recovered patients in the cohort numbered six men and four women, two of them Hispanic. Post-vaccine sampling followed dose two by a median about 69 days (range 14 to 241).

Concerning this clonotype itself: Its antigen remains unidentified.

Germline assignment: CDR1 SGHAT and CDR2 FQNNGV. Trimming shortened V by 1 base and J by 1 base, and 7 bases separated the two germline ends. The length of the CDR3 is 14 residues. The study sequenced cultured CD4+ T cell DNA using the Oncomine TCR Beta short-read assay. TCRdb re-analysed the PCR reads in MiXCR, keeping a single row per CDR3 protein. Of roughly 3,500 distinct CDR3 sequences in the sample, roughly 83% were seen once. Treatment: roughly ten-day PBMC culture with coronavirus spike peptide pools or control peptides (ViraFEST assay). Peptide pool stimulation in ViraFEST expanded antigen-specific T cells, whose TCRs were then sequenced.

The source is a human donor who had recovered from COVID-19. V is TRBV11-2 and J is TRBJ1-2, with no clear D. Input material: CD4+ T cells from blood, cultured in vitro. CDR3 residues: CASSLGPGNYGYTF. The CDR3 region has the DNA TGTGCCAGCAGCTTAGGCCCGGGTAACTATGGCTACACCTTC.